These T cell receptor beta chains were read from a single sample in a study of control samples from healthy donors and cancer patients. Sequenced by immunoSEQ multiplex PCR; TCRdb stores in-frame clones only, minus some. The sample holds around 130,000 clones, around 92% seen once. The sequenced material came from PBMCs. These receptors were obtained from a man aged 45-60 years with head and neck cancer. Both conserved end residues are part of each CDR3. A D gene is named only where the DNA matches it firmly.

CDR3 length | V gene | D gene | CDR3 protein
14 | TRBV5-1 | TRBD1 | CASSWGGQGNEQYF
16 | TRBV27 | . | CASSPTWGDAYNEQFF
13 | TRBV19 | . | CASSVANQETQYF
14 | TRBV4-2 | TRBD1 | CASSQNRGNQPQHF
14 | TRBV14 | . | CASSFMSSYNEQFF
11 | TRBV7-8 | . | CASRGDNEQFF
15 | TRBV15 | TRBD2 | CATLPRLAGAGELFF
13 | TRBV18 | . | CASSPDSNYGYTF
14 | TRBV2 | . | CASSARAGSYEQYF
11 | TRBV27 | . | CASSSRNEQFF
13 | TRBV3-1/TRBV3-2 | . | CASSQADSYGYTF
14 | TRBV5-8 | . | CASGNWTDSSPLHF
13 | TRBV5-1 | . | CASRPVVKETQYF
14 | TRBV5-6 | TRBD1 | CASSYYRGNQPQHF